This TCR beta chain was found in a study of beta chain features in type 1 diabetes. General study points: Researchers report that Type 1 diabetes patients had moderately but significantly shorter TCRB CDR3s across all four CD4+ subsets.

What was sequenced were expressed TCRB transcripts, since all of the isolated RNA had been reverse transcribed. Assay used: immunoSEQ multiplex PCR; TCRdb lists only in-frame clones, some missing. This sample has approximately 600,000 clones; 9.5% to 15% occur once, and the top ten carry around 0.12%. One heparinised draw, averaging about 0.11 L, was taken per donor. V was clipped by 3 bases and J by 7 bases; unmatched bases: 3. The V gene's germline CDR1 is MDHEN and CDR2 SYDVKM. CDR3 length: 13 amino acids. This clone was seen a few times. What it binds is not known. The chain uses TRBV28 and TRBJ1-2; 9 positions match TRBD1. The sequencing sample was made of naive CD4+ T cells from blood. This TCR was recovered from a man aged 25 to 40 with type 1 diabetes. The CDR3 nucleotides read TGTGCCAGCAGTTTCGGGGGACAGGGTGGCTACACCTTC. Translating gives CASSFGGQGGYTF.